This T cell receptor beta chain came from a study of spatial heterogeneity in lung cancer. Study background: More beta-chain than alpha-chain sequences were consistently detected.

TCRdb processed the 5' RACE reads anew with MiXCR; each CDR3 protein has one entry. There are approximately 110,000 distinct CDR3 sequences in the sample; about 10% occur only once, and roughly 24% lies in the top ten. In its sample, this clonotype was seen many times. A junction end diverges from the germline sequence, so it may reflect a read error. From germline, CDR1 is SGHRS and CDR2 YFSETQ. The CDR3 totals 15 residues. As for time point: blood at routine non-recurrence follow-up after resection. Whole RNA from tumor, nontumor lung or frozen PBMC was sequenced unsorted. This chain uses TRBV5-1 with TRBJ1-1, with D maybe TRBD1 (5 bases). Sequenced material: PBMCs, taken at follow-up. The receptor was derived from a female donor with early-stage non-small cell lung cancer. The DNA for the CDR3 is TGTGCCAGCAGCTTAGCGGGGGGTCCGAACACTGAAGCTTTCTTT. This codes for CASSLAGGPNTEAFF.